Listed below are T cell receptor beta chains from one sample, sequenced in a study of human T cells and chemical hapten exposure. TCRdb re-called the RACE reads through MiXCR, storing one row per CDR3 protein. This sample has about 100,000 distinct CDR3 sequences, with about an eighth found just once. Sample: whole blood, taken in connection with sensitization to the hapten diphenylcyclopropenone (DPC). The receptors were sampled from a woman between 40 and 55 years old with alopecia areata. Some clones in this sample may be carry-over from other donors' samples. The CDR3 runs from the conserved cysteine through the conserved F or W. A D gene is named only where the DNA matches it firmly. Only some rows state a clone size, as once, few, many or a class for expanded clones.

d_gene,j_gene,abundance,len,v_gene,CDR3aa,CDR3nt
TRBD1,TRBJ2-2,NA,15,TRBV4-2,CASSRDRENTGELFF,TGTGCCAGCAGCCGCGACAGGGAGAACACCGGGGAGCTGTTTTTT
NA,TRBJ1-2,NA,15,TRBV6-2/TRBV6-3,CASNPSIGVGYGYTF,TGTGCCAGCAATCCCTCTATTGGGGTCGGCTATGGCTACACCTTC
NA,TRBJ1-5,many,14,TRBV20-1,CSANNAGSNQPQHF,TGCAGTGCTAACAACGCGGGCAGCAATCAGCCCCAGCATTTT
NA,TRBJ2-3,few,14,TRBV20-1,CSANTARGRDTQYF,TGCAGTGCTAACACTGCGCGAGGCAGAGATACGCAGTATTTT
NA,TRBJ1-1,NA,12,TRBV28,CATYGSNTEAFF,TGTGCCACCTACGGGTCGAACACTGAAGCTTTCTTT
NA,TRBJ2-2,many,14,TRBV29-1,CSVEGTSKTGELFF,TGCAGCGTTGAAGGGACCAGCAAGACCGGGGAGCTGTTTTTT
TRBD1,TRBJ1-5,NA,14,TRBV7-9,CASSSDRVRQPQHF,TGTGCCAGCAGCTCAGACAGGGTCAGACAGCCCCAGCATTTT
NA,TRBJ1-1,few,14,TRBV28,CASSYGRVETEAFF,TGTGCCAGCAGTTACGGACGGGTCGAAACTGAAGCTTTCTTT
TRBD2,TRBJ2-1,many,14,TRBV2,CASNRGLADNEQFF,TGTGCCAGCAACCGAGGACTAGCGGACAATGAGCAGTTCTTC
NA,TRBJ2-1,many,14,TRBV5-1,CASRDSGGGNEQFF,TGCGCCAGCAGGGATAGCGGAGGGGGCAATGAGCAGTTCTTC
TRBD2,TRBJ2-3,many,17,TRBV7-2,CASSLRLAGVAADTQYF,TGTGCCAGCAGCTTAAGGCTAGCGGGGGTTGCCGCAGATACGCAGTATTTT
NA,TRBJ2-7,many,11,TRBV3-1,CASSASYEQYF,TGTGCCAGCAGCGCCTCCTACGAGCAGTACTTC
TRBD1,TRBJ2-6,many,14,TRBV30,CACHRGPGANVLTF,TGTGCCTGCCACAGGGGGCCTGGGGCCAACGTCCTGACTTTC
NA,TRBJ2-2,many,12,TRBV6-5,CASSYNTGELFF,TGTGCCAGCAGTTATAACACCGGGGAGCTGTTTTTT
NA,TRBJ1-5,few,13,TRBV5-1,CASSLEPGQPQHF,TGCGCCAGCAGCTTGGAGCCTGGACAGCCCCAGCATTTT
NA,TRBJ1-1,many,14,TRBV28,CASSSRRRGTEAFF,TGTGCCAGCAGTTCACGACGGCGGGGTACTGAAGCTTTCTTT
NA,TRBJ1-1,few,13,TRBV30,CAWLLGANTEAFF,TGTGCCTGGTTGCTTGGGGCGAACACTGAAGCTTTCTTT
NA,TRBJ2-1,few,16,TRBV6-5,CASSLLWSSSYNEQFF,TGTGCCAGCAGTCTCTTATGGTCGAGCTCCTACAATGAGCAGTTCTTC
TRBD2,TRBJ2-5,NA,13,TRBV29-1,CSAPTSTQETQYF,TGCAGCGCCCCGACTAGCACGCAAGAGACCCAGTACTTC
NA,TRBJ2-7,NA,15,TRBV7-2,CASSLVGTQKNEQYF,TGTGCCAGCAGCTTAGTCGGGACTCAGAAGAACGAGCAGTACTTC
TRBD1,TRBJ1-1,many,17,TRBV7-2,CASSLAASPGQGSQAFF,TGTGCCAGCAGCTTAGCCGCTTCACCAGGACAGGGTAGTCAAGCTTTCTTT
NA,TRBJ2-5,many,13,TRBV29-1,CSVVRGGGETQYF,TGCAGCGTTGTGAGGGGGGGCGGAGAGACCCAGTACTTC
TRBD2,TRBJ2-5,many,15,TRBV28,CASSLTAGVRETQYF,TGTGCCAGCAGCCTCACGGCGGGAGTGAGGGAGACCCAGTACTTC
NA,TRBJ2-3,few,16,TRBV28,CASSLLVGSNTDTQYF,TGTGCCAGCAGTTTACTTGTAGGGTCAAACACAGATACGCAGTATTTT
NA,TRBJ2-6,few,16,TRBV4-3,CASSQGTASGANVLTF,TGCGCCAGCAGCCAGGGGACGGCCTCTGGGGCCAACGTCCTGACTTTC
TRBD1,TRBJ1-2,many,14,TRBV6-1,CASRDVTGEEGYTF,TGTGCCAGCAGGGACGTGACAGGGGAGGAAGGCTACACCTTC
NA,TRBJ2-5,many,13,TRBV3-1,CASSQEGPKTQYF,TGTGCCAGCAGCCAAGAAGGCCCAAAGACCCAGTACTTC
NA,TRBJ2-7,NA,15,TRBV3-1,CASSPLWRTNYEQYF,TGTGCCAGCAGCCCTTTGTGGCGGACAAACTACGAGCAGTACTTC
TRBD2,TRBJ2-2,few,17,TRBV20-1,CSARGSTSGRVTGELFF,TGCAGTGCTAGAGGCTCGACTAGCGGGAGGGTAACCGGGGAGCTGTTTTTT
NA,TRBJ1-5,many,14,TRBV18,CASSRTDSNQPQHF,TGTGCCAGCTCCCGAACAGATAGCAATCAGCCCCAGCATTTT
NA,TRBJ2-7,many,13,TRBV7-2,CASSSGPEREQYF,TGTGCCAGCAGCTCCGGGCCCGAGAGGGAGCAGTACTTC
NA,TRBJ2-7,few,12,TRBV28,CASSLLNYEQYF,TGTGCCAGCAGTCTCCTCAACTACGAGCAGTACTTC
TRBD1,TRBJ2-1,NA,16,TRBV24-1,CATSDPGTDPYNEQFF,TGTGCCACCAGTGACCCAGGGACAGACCCATACAATGAGCAGTTCTTC
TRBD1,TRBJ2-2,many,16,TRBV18,CASSPIAQGETGELFF,TGTGCCAGCTCACCAATCGCTCAGGGGGAAACCGGGGAGCTGTTTTTT
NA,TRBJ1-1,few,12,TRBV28,CASSSRQRKAFF,TGTGCCAGCAGTAGCCGACAGAGGAAAGCTTTCTTT
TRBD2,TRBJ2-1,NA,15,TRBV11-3,CASSLGTSGSHEQFF,TGTGCCAGCAGCTTGGGGACTAGCGGGAGCCATGAGCAGTTCTTC
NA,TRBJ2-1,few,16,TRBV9,CASSTTGDPKGGEQFF,TGTGCCAGCTCTACCACCGGGGACCCCAAGGGCGGTGAGCAGTTCTTC
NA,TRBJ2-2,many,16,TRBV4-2,CASSHGPEANTGELFF,TGTGCCAGCAGCCATGGCCCGGAAGCGAACACCGGGGAGCTGTTTTTT
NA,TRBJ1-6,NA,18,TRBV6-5,CASSYAGTESSYNSPLHF,TGTGCCAGCAGTTACGCTGGGACGGAAAGCTCCTATAATTCACCCCTCCACTTT
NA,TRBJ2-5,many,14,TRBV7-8,CASSLAVFGETQYF,TGTGCCAGCAGCTTAGCAGTATTTGGGGAGACCCAGTACTTC
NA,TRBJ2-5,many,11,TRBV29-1,CSVAGVETQYF,TGCAGCGTTGCAGGGGTAGAGACCCAGTACTTC
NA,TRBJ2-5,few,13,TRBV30,CAWSAGGMVTQYF,TGTGCCTGGAGCGCCGGGGGTATGGTGACCCAGTACTTC
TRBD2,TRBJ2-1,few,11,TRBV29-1,CSVEDRGGQFF,TGCAGCGTTGAAGATCGCGGGGGGCAGTTCTTC
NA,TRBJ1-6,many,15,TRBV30,CAWSAKSSYNSPLHF,TGTGCCTGGAGTGCAAAGAGCTCCTATAATTCACCCCTCCACTTT
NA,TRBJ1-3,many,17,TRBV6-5,CASSYSQELSSGNTIYF,TGTGCCAGCAGTTACTCACAGGAACTATCCTCTGGAAACACCATATATTTT
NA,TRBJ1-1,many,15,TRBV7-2,CASSPPRGMGTEAFF,TGTGCCAGCAGCCCCCCCAGGGGTATGGGCACTGAAGCTTTCTTT
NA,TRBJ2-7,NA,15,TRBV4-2,CASSQTRAPPYEQYF,TGTGCCAGCAGCCAAACCCGGGCCCCCCCCTACGAGCAGTACTTC
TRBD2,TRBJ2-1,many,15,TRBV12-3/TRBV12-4,CASRTSGGEYNEQFF,TGTGCCAGCAGAACTAGCGGGGGGGAGTACAATGAGCAGTTCTTC
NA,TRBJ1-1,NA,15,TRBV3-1,CASSQDAGLNTEAFF,TGTGCCAGCAGCCAAGATGCAGGCCTGAACACTGAAGCTTTCTTT
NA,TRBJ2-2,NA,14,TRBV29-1,CSVDGDGNTGELFF,TGCAGCGTTGACGGGGACGGAAACACCGGGGAGCTGTTTTTT
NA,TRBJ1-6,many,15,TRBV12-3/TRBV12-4,CASSVRHRGRSPLHF,TGTGCCAGCAGTGTTAGACATCGGGGCCGTTCACCCCTCCACTTT